One TCR beta chain is described in this entry. It lacks a known antigen. There are no base qualities to consult, and no much larger clone falls within one base. These data originate in a study of cytotoxic CD8 clonotypes in ibrutinib-treated CLL (dated by TCRdb to about 2021). Background on the whole study: The cohort included more than 14 treatment-naive and under 13 relapsed/refractory patients; 17 to 18 were IGHV unmutated. Partial responses were observed in some 24 patients and complete responses in 2; after a median follow-up of around 64 months, remission was maintained in approximately 14 patients and progression was observed in approximately 12. Response samples were taken after a median of approximately 13 months on treatment, ranging from about 6 to 36 months. An average of about 260,000 productive templates and around 100,000 productive rearrangements was obtained per sample. Of the roughly 90 people in the trial, approximately 24 had longitudinal samples available. Cryopreserved peripheral blood mononuclear cells were obtained before treatment, at response, and at either sustained remission or disease progression. Every sample from remission and from progressive disease was obtained while the patients were still on ibrutinib. The full study reports these points: Public clonotypes were rare and either contracted or stayed stable during treatment, and the rise in clonality at ibrutinib response reflected the expansion of private clonotypes. At baseline, clonality was higher than in age-matched healthy donors and showed a strong correlation with circulating CD8+ T-cell counts. Lymph node repertoires were not examined, and the timing of sampling was not matched between patients in sustained remission and those whose disease progressed. Clonality increased at ibrutinib response, stayed stable in sustained remission, and fell back toward baseline at progression.

Reading the germline V gene gives CDR1 MDHEN and CDR2 SYDVKM. Including the terminal cysteine and phenylalanine, the CDR3 comprises 14 residues. The CDR3 DNA has 42 bases and is translated from base 1. The junction shows trimming of 5 bases on V and 7 bases on J, and the gene matches do not reach 11 bases of it. On a MiSeq, deep resolution sequencing aimed for a depth between 1 in 1 million and 1 in 200,000 T cells, with each clonotype covered approximately 9.8x on average. The immunoSEQ hsTCRB Kit was used to generate TCR beta libraries. As for how the authors treated the data: Data were analyzed with ImmunoSEQ Data Assistant and ImmunoSEQ Analyzer, with V, D and J genes assigned per IMGT definitions. Clonality was computed as one minus normalized Shannon entropy of productive rearrangement frequencies, ranging from 0 to 1. Public clonotype analysis was restricted to overrepresented clonotypes comprising at least 0.05% of each patient's repertoire. Repertoires from some 14 age-matched healthy donors in immuneACCESS were used as clonality controls. Here the immuneACCESS table is served through TCRdb, limited to in-frame sequences with V and J called. Missing clones are a known gap in these copies; in checked studies unresolved V genes cover under half, and the rest lacks a known reason. Clonal size and the V and J genes are those of that table, whereas D and trimming came from the DNA. This sample is represented by around 92,000 clones; 77% of them were singletons. Just under 25% of the sample is in the top ten clones.

Explained via the paper, the time point label denotes: less than 30 months on ibrutinib. Roughly 1.8 micrograms of genomic DNA were extracted from cryopreserved PBMCs for TCR beta library preparation. Longitudinal blood samples from CLL patients receiving ibrutinib monotherapy were subjected to high-throughput TCR beta sequencing. The patients took part in an open-label, single-center phase 2 trial of ibrutinib monotherapy. The input for sequencing was PBMCs, taken after 24 months of ibrutinib treatment. This sequence was found in a human donor with chronic lymphocytic leukemia. In this chain, TRBV28 is recombined with TRBJ2-7, and 7 bases in between align with TRBD1. The CDR3 is CASSIPLTGQEQYF. The DNA sequence reads TGTGCCAGCAGTATCCCATTGACAGGGCAGGAGCAGTACTTC.